This passage covers 28 T cell receptor beta chains from one sample sequenced in a study of OX40 agonist ivuxolimab in advanced cancers. The method behind the library was the immunoSEQ multiplex PCR assay. Held by TCRdb, this immuneACCESS table contains in-frame sequences only and omits some clones. Under half of the omission traces to an unresolved V gene where checked; the cause of the rest is unknown. The sample table holds about 28,000 clones, of which approximately 90% were seen once. Over 35% of the sample is taken by the ten largest. Source: CD4+ or CD8+ T cells sorted from blood, taken in a trial of the OX40 agonist ivuxolimab. The receptors come from an adult with an advanced solid tumor such as melanoma, head and neck, liver or kidney cancer.

This clone was counted at least ten times. The genes are TRBV6-1 and TRBJ2-1; D gene unclear. Germline V gene sequence: CDR1 MNHNS, CDR2 SASEGT. The CDR3 is 14 amino acids. The V gene lost 4 bases and the J gene lost 4 bases, with 11 bases spanning the gap. This CDR3 reads CASSGSLEYNEQFF. The DNA for the CDR3 is TGTGCCAGCAGTGGCTCCCTGGAGTACAATGAGCAGTTCTTC.

This chain uses TRBV19 with TRBJ1-1, with D perhaps TRBD1 (6 bases). In germline, CDR1 is LNHDA, CDR2 SQIVND (reference sequence). Trimming cost V 3 bases and J 3 bases, with 14 bases left between them. CDR3 length: 15 amino acids. The CDR3 bases are TGTGCCAGTAGTATCTCTGGAGGGGGTCACACTGAAGCTTTCTTT. Residues: CASSISGGGHTEAFF.

The rearrangement uses TRBV19 and TRBJ2-1; D ambiguous. Trimming pared 5 bases from V and 6 bases from J, leaving 17 bases between. Germline V gene data show CDR1 as LNHDA and CDR2 as SQIVND (reference sequence). The CDR3 totals 15 residues. CDR3 bases: TGTGCCAGTAGTCAATCACAATTAATGGGCAATGAGCAGTTCTTC. This sequence encodes CASSQSQLMGNEQFF.

The chain couples TRBV6-1 to TRBJ1-5; no clear D. The CDR3 covers 18 residues. The germline CDR1 and CDR2 sequences are MNHNS and SASEGT. V was trimmed by 4 bases and J by 0 bases, leaving 19 bases between them. CDR3 nucleotide sequence: TGTGCCAGCAGTGTGTTGTTCTCCTGGGTGTCTAGCAATCAGCCCCAGCATTTT. Protein sequence: CASSVLFSWVSSNQPQHF.

The chain employs TRBV5-6 and TRBJ2-5; the D gene is possibly TRBD1 (6 bases). This CDR3 is built from 11 residues. Trimming left V 3 bases short and J 13 bases short, with 13 bases between. Germline values: CDR1 SGHDT, CDR2 YYEEEE. In nucleotides, the CDR3 is TGTGCCAGCAGCTCAAACACGGACAGGTACTTC. Encoded protein: CASSSNTDRYF.

The V gene is TRBV4-2, the J gene TRBJ2-5; the D is unclear. Germline CDR1 is LGHNA and CDR2 is YNFKEQ. V was cut by 6 bases and J by 3 bases, with 20 bases left in between. The CDR3 contains 16 residues. CDR3 protein: CASRHSERSHKETQYF. Written as DNA, the CDR3 is TGTGCCAGCAGACACTCAGAACGGTCCCATAAAGAGACCCAGTACTTC.

V is TRBV5-4 and J is TRBJ2-1, with 8 bases lining up with TRBD2. Germline V gives CDR1 SGHNT, CDR2 YYREEE (reference sequence). J lost 5 bases, V lost 3 bases, and 16 bases had no gene match. The CDR3 sequence is 18 residues long. CDR3: CASSWIGSGTYEDNEQFF. CDR3 coding DNA: TGTGCCAGCAGCTGGATAGGTAGCGGGACCTATGAAGACAATGAGCAGTTCTTC.

The J gene is TRBJ2-7, the V gene TRBV7-6; D call uncertain. The length of the CDR3 is 13 residues. Germline V lookup: CDR1 SGHVS, CDR2 FNYEAQ. V lost 0 bases and J lost 0, with 3 bases in between. The CDR3 sequence is CASSLADSYEQYF. CDR3 sequence (DNA): TGTGCCAGCAGCTTAGCGGACTCCTACGAGCAGTACTTC.

In its sample, this clone was seen once. The chain couples TRBV19 to TRBJ2-1, with 13 bases identical to TRBD2. The CDR3 extends over 15 amino acids. The germline V gene encodes CDR1 LNHDA and CDR2 SQIVND (reference sequence). J was trimmed by 4 bases and V by 4 bases; bases with no gene match: 1. CDR3 sequence (DNA): TGTGCCAGTAGTACGGGACTAGCGGGATACAATGAGCAGTTCTTC. As protein: CASSTGLAGYNEQFF.

The rearrangement joins TRBV4-2 to TRBJ2-5; D may be TRBD1 (6 bases). CDR3 size: 14 residues. Germline V gives CDR1 LGHNA, CDR2 YNFKEQ. V was shortened by 1 base and J by 2 bases, with 8 bases between the two germline ends. CDR3 nucleotide sequence: TGTGCCAGCAGCCAAGGAGGACAGCAAGAGACCCAGTACTTC. It yields the protein CASSQGGQQETQYF.

This chain joins TRBV5-6 and TRBJ1-1, with D hard to call. From germline, CDR1 is SGHDT and CDR2 YYEEEE. There are 12 residues in the CDR3. With 2 bases removed from V and 10 bases from J, the gap between germline ends came to 12 bases. The CDR3 DNA sequence: TGTGCCAGCAGCTTCTCTGATAAGGGAGCTTTCTTT. Its translation: CASSFSDKGAFF.

The chain recombines TRBV5-6 with TRBJ2-5; no clear D gene. Between the trimmed V and J ends, which lost 0 bases and 5 bases, there was a span of 14 bases. Germline V gives CDR1 SGHDT, CDR2 YYEEEE. CDR3 length: 15 amino acids. As DNA, the CDR3 is TGTGCCAGCAGCTTGGGGTCGGCTGACGCCGAGACCCAGTACTTC. It yields the protein CASSLGSADAETQYF.

The V call is TRBV9, the J call TRBJ2-1; TRBD2 matches 12 bases. The CDR3 is 17 residues long. Germline loops: CDR1 SGDLS, CDR2 YYNGEE. Unmatched junction bases numbered 5, after V lost 1 base and J lost 3 bases. CDR3 sequence (DNA): TGTGCCAGCAGCGTACTAGCGGGAGGGAAGGACTACAATGAGCAGTTCTTC. Encoded protein: CASSVLAGGKDYNEQFF.

The chain links TRBV9 to TRBJ1-4; 8 positions match TRBD1. V gave up 4 bases and J gave up 5 bases; unmatched junction bases: 7. The CDR3 runs 15 residues. The germline CDR1 and CDR2 sequences are SGDLS and YYNGEE. CDR3 protein: CASSQTGALNEKLFF. Written as DNA, the CDR3 is TGTGCCAGCAGCCAGACAGGGGCCCTCAATGAAAAACTGTTTTTT.

This sequence joins TRBV5-6 and TRBJ2-1, with a weak D call TRBD2 (5 bases). Germline V gene sequence: CDR1 SGHDT, CDR2 YYEEEE. The CDR3 contains 18 residues. Trimming took 1 base from V and 5 from J, leaving 22 bases between them. CDR3 coding DNA: TGTGCCAGCAGCTTGTTTTATGGGAGAACACCGGACCACAATGAGCAGTTCTTC. It specifies CASSLFYGRTPDHNEQFF.

The V gene is TRBV6-1, the J gene TRBJ2-7; D might be TRBD1 (5 bases). Per the germline V gene, CDR1 is MNHNS and CDR2 is SASEGT. There are 12 residues in the CDR3. V was clipped by 6 bases and J by 4 bases, with 10 bases between them. The CDR3, as DNA: TGTGCCAGCAGCAACTCAGGGTACGAGCAGTACTTC. This sequence encodes CASSNSGYEQYF.

This rearrangement joins TRBV7-2 to TRBJ2-1; D is perhaps TRBD1 or TRBD2 (5 bases each). Germline-derived CDR1 and CDR2 are SGHTA and FQGNSA. Trimming took 1 base from V and 4 from J, leaving 20 bases between them. This CDR3 comprises 18 residues. CDR3 nucleotide sequence: TGTGCCAGCAGCTTAGGGGAGTTCGAGGGACCGATTTACAATGAGCAGTTCTTC. Protein sequence: CASSLGEFEGPIYNEQFF.

This chain uses TRBV9 with TRBJ2-1; D gene uncertain. The CDR3 is 14 amino acids. With 3 bases removed from V and 3 bases from J, the gap between germline ends came to 10 bases. From germline, CDR1 is SGDLS and CDR2 YYNGEE. The CDR3 is CASSGANSYNEQFF. CDR3 bases: TGTGCCAGCAGCGGTGCGAATAGCTACAATGAGCAGTTCTTC.

The rearrangement joins TRBV29-1 to TRBJ2-3; perhaps TRBD2 as D (5 bases). The V end was cut by 8 bases, the J end by 6 bases, with 15 bases between. Germline assignment: CDR1 SQVTM and CDR2 ANQGSEA. The CDR3 covers 12 residues. DNA for the CDR3: TGCAGCCCCATTCCCCCGGGGGATACGCAGTATTTT. Translating gives CSPIPPGDTQYF.

The V and J genes are TRBV2 and TRBJ2-5; 9 bases match TRBD2. Germline CDR1 reads SNHLY; CDR2 reads FYNNEI. J lost 2 bases, V lost 2 bases, and 6 bases had no gene match. This CDR3 spans 16 amino acids. CDR3 amino acids: CASSELLAGKQETQYF. Here the CDR3 DNA reads TGTGCCAGCAGTGAACTGCTAGCGGGAAAACAAGAGACCCAGTACTTC.

The chain uses TRBV28 and TRBJ1-1; D remains ambiguous. Deletions cut 5 bases from V and 1 base from J, with 8 bases between. From germline, CDR1 is MDHEN and CDR2 SYDVKM. The CDR3 spans 13 residues. Here the CDR3 reads CASSLTGNTEAFF. Here the CDR3 DNA reads TGTGCCAGCAGTCTTACGGGGAACACTGAAGCTTTCTTT.

CDR3 in amino acids: CASRPAGTSNGYTF. The CDR3 nucleotides are TGTGCCAGCAGGCCAGCGGGGACGAGCAATGGCTACACCTTC. The V and J genes are TRBV27 and TRBJ1-2; tentatively, D is TRBD1 (5 bases). V was cut by 6 bases and J by 6 bases, with 17 bases left in between. Germline V gene data show CDR1 as MNHEY and CDR2 as SMNVEV (reference sequence). This CDR3 has 14 amino acids.

The V call is TRBV6-6, the J call TRBJ1-5; maybe TRBD1 (5 bases). Between the trimmed V and J ends, which lost 7 bases and 3 bases, there was a span of 13 bases. This CDR3 is built from 14 residues. CDR1 and CDR2 (germline): MNHNY, SVGAGI (reference sequence). The CDR3 DNA is TGTGCCAGCAAGCTGACAGAGTTCAATCAGCCCCAGCATTTT. Protein: CASKLTEFNQPQHF.

CDR3 sequence: CASSLGTATEAFF. Here the CDR3 DNA reads TGTGCCAGCAGCTTAGGGACAGCCACTGAAGCTTTCTTT. The chain has TRBV11-3 and TRBJ1-1; a weak D match, TRBD1 (6 bases). The CDR3 sequence is 13 residues long. From germline, CDR1 is SGHNT and CDR2 YENEEA. Trimming cost V 1 base and J 4 bases, with 7 bases left between them.

J is TRBJ2-7 and V is TRBV10-3; 8 positions agree with TRBD2. J lost 1 base, V lost 9 bases, and 11 bases had no gene match. The CDR3 contains 15 residues. Germline-derived CDR1 and CDR2 are ENHRY and SYGVKD. The CDR3 DNA follows: TGTGCCATTGACCCGAGCGGGAGAGGGTCCTACGAGCAGTACTTC. It specifies CAIDPSGRGSYEQYF.

The J gene is TRBJ2-1, the V gene TRBV7-3, with D unresolved. Between the trimmed V and J ends, which lost 5 bases and 4 bases, there was a span of 15 bases. Germline V gene data show CDR1 as SGHTA and CDR2 as FQGTGA. CDR3 length: 15 residues. CDR3 sequence reads: CASSVVGPSYNEQFF. In nucleotides, the CDR3 is TGTGCCAGCAGCGTAGTGGGTCCCTCTTACAATGAGCAGTTCTTC.

This clone was picked up one time. The chain couples TRBV19 to TRBJ1-1; the match to TRBD1 covers 7 bases. Germline V gene data show CDR1 as LNHDA and CDR2 as SQIVND (reference sequence). Losses at the gene ends were 6 bases for V and 7 bases for J; bases not matched to a gene: 5. CDR3 length equals 12 residues. CDR3 DNA sequence: TGTGCCAGTAGGACAGGGAGGGATGAAGCTTTCTTT. The encoded protein is CASRTGRDEAFF.

The chain recombines TRBV2 with TRBJ2-1; TRBD2 aligns across 7 bases. The CDR3 is 16 amino acids. Germline-derived CDR1 and CDR2 are SNHLY and FYNNEI. V was pared by 2 bases and J by 0 bases, with 4 bases of the junction left unmatched. The CDR3 sequence: CASSESGGSSYNEQFF. Here the CDR3 DNA reads TGTGCCAGCAGTGAATCCGGCGGGAGCTCCTACAATGAGCAGTTCTTC.